This TCR beta chain was sequenced for a study of blood T cell repertoires in COVID-19. Study as a whole: Both acute and convalescent COVID-19 samples were obtained from the United States, Italy and Spain.

Germline CDR1 and CDR2: SGHRS and YFSETQ. The CDR3 contains 16 residues. V shed 6 bases, J shed 2 bases, and the junction held 8 bases outside the gene matches. Under the authors' procedure: Estimated nucleated cell counts came from reference gene primer amplification. TCRdb keeps only in-frame clones here, not all; method: immunoSEQ multiplex PCR. From that table come the V and J calls and clone size; the DNA was used to work out D and trimming. Seen here are a few hundred thousand clones, under 95% observed once, and the top ten hold under 20%. The rearrangement links TRBV5-1 to TRBJ2-3; 11 bases are shared with TRBD2. The sequenced material came from PBMCs or T cells enriched from blood (not recorded which). This receptor was identified in a woman younger than 45 who had recovered from COVID-19. CDR3 sequence reads: CASTRLAGSVTDTQYF. The CDR3, as DNA: TGCGCCAGCACCAGACTAGCGGGGAGTGTCACAGATACGCAGTATTTT.